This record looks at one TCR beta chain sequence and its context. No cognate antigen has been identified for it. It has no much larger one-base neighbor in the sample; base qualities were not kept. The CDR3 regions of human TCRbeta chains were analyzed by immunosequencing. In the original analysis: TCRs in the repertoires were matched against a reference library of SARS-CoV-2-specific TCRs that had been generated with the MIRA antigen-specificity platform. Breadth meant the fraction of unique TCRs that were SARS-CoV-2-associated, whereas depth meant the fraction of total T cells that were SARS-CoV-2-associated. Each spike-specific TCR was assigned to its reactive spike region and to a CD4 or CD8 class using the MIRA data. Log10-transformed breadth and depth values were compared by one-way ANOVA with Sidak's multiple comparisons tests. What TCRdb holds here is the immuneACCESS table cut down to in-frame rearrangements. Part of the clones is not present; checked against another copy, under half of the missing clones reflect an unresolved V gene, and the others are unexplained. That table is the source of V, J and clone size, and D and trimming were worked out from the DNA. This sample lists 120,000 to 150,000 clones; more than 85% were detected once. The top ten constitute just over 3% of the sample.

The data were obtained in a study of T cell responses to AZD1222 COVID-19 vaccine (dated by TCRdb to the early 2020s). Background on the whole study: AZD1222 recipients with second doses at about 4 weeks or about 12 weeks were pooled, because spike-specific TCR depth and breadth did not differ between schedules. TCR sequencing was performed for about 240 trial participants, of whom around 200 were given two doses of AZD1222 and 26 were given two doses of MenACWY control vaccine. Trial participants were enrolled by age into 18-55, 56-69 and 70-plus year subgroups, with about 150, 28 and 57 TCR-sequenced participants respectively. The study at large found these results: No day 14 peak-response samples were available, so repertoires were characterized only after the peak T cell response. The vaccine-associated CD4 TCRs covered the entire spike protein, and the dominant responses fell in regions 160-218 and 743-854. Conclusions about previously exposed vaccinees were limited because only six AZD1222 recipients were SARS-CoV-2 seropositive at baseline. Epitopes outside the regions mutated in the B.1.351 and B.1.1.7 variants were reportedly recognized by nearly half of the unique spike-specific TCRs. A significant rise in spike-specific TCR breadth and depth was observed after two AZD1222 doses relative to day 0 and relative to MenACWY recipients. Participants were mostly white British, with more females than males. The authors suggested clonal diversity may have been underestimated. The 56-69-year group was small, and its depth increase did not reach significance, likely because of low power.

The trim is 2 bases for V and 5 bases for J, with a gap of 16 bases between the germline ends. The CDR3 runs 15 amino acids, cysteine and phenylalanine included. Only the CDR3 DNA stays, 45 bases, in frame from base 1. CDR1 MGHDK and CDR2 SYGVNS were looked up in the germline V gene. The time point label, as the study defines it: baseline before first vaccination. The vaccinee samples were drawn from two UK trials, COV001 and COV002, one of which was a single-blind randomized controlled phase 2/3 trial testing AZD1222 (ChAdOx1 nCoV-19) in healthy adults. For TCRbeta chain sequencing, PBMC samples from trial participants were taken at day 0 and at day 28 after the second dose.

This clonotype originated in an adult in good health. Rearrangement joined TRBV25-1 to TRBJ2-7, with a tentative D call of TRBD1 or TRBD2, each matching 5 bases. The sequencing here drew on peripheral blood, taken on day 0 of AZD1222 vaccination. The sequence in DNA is TGTGCCAGCAGTGAACACCGCGGGTCCAGGGACGAGCAGTACTTC. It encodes CASSEHRGSRDEQYF.